This is a list of T cell receptor beta chains from one sample in a study of graft-versus-host responses after intestinal transplantation. These TCRs' antigens remain unknown. TCRdb's copy holds only in-frame clones and misses some; the assay was immunoSEQ multiplex PCR. The table records tens of thousands of clones, approximately 93% of them present only once. The input for sequencing was unstimulated CD4+ T cells sorted from spleen or lymph node cells, taken before transplant. All receptors derive from a human donor who was the organ donor for an intestinal transplant. Each CDR3 is given with its conserved first and last residue. D genes are given only for firm matches. Clone size is not always given. Where it is, it says once, few, many or a class for expanded clones.

TRBJ1-2 | - | TRBV2 | TRBD1 | CASSEATGGYGYTF | TGTGCCAGCAGTGAAGCGACAGGGGGCTATGGCTACACCTTC
TRBJ1-6 | - | TRBV7-2 | TRBD1 | CASRQGGQPNSPLHF | TGTGCCAGCAGACAAGGGGGACAGCCCAATTCACCCCTCCACTTT
TRBJ2-7 | once | TRBV10-3 | - | CAIGLSGYEQYF | TGTGCCATTGGATTATCGGGCTACGAGCAGTACTTC
TRBJ2-3 | - | TRBV5-6 | TRBD2 | CASSLRLGGADTQYF | TGTGCCAGCAGCTTGCGGTTGGGGGGGGCAGATACGCAGTATTTT
TRBJ2-7 | - | TRBV4-1 | TRBD1 | CASSRDRGTTYEQYF | TGCGCCAGCAGCCGGGACAGGGGGACAACCTACGAGCAGTACTTC
TRBJ1-1 | - | TRBV7-2 | TRBD1 | CASSPGQGSTEAFF | TGTGCCAGCAGCCCCGGACAGGGTAGCACTGAAGCTTTCTTT
TRBJ2-2 | - | TRBV4-3 | - | CASSPGGVSGHTGELFF | TGCGCCAGCAGCCCAGGTGGTGTTAGCGGACACACCGGGGAGCTGTTTTTT
TRBJ1-5 | - | TRBV18 | - | CASSPQGNQPQHF | TGTGCCAGCTCACCACAGGGGAATCAGCCCCAGCATTTT
TRBJ1-6 | few | TRBV6-6 | - | CASSYPDRGMDSPLHF | TGTGCCAGCAGTTACCCCGATCGAGGTATGGATTCACCCCTCCACTTT
TRBJ1-2 | - | TRBV15 | TRBD1 | CATSRINRTGGGNYGYTF | TGTGCCACCAGCAGAATAAACCGGACAGGGGGCGGCAACTATGGCTACACCTTC
TRBJ1-1 | - | TRBV7-9 | - | CASSLQGLNTEAFF | TGTGCCAGCAGCTTACAGGGTCTGAACACTGAAGCTTTCTTT
TRBJ1-4 | - | TRBV19 | - | CASSIRGPTNEKLFF | TGTGCCAGTAGTATCCGGGGCCCAACTAATGAAAAACTGTTTTTT
TRBJ2-1 | - | TRBV9 | - | CASSRDYNEQFF | TGTGCCAGCAGCCGGGACTACAATGAGCAGTTCTTC
TRBJ1-2 | - | TRBV6-6 | TRBD1 | CASSYSTGGNYGYTF | TGTGCCAGCAGTTACTCCACAGGGGGCAACTATGGCTACACCTTC
TRBJ1-2 | - | TRBV7-3 | TRBD1 | CASSLTSGTGGGYTF | TGTGCCAGCAGCTTAACTTCTGGGACAGGGGGCGGCTACACCTTC
TRBJ2-7 | - | TRBV5-4 | TRBD2 | CASSLRRGGVLSYEQYF | TGTGCCAGCAGCTTGAGACGGGGGGGCGTTCTCTCCTACGAGCAGTACTTC
TRBJ1-6 | - | TRBV27 | TRBD1 | CASSSRQGSSYNSPLHF | TGTGCCAGCAGTTCCAGACAGGGGAGCTCCTATAATTCACCCCTCCACTTT
TRBJ2-1 | - | TRBV10-1 | - | CASSDKSYNEQFF | TGCGCCAGCAGTGACAAATCCTACAATGAGCAGTTCTTC
TRBJ1-3 | - | TRBV6-5 | - | CATSRGSGNTIYF | TGTGCCACCTCTCGGGGGTCGGGAAACACCATATATTTT
TRBJ1-2 | - | TRBV18 | TRBD1 | CASSLGDSPNYGYTF | TGTGCCAGCTCCCTCGGGGACAGCCCTAACTATGGCTACACCTTC
TRBJ2-7 | - | TRBV6-1 | - | CASSVVVGVSYEQYF | TGTGCCAGCAGTGTGGTCGTGGGGGTATCCTACGAGCAGTACTTC
TRBJ1-4 | - | TRBV7-2 | TRBD1 | CASSSGGITNEKLFF | TGTGCCAGCAGCTCAGGGGGCATCACTAATGAAAAACTGTTTTTT
TRBJ2-5 | once | TRBV4-2 | - | CASSQDFSNQAKTQYF | TGTGCCAGCAGCCAAGATTTTTCGAACCAGGCCAAGACCCAGTACTTC
TRBJ2-7 | - | TRBV10-1 | - | CASAGLPYGQYF | TGCGCCAGCGCAGGGCTCCCCTACGGGCAGTACTTC
TRBJ1-1 | once | TRBV9 | TRBD1 | CASSAGTGAEAFF | TGTGCCAGCAGCGCCGGGACAGGGGCTGAAGCTTTCTTT
TRBJ1-3 | - | TRBV30 | TRBD1 | CAWSITGAHGNTIYF | TGTGCCTGGAGTATTACAGGGGCGCACGGAAACACCATATATTTT
TRBJ1-1 | - | TRBV6-5 | - | CASSYSGMNTEAFF | TGTGCCAGCAGTTACTCGGGAATGAACACTGAAGCTTTCTTT
TRBJ1-1 | - | TRBV7-2 | TRBD1 | CASSLVAGGITEAFF | TGTGCCAGCAGCTTAGTGGCAGGGGGTATTACTGAAGCTTTCTTT
TRBJ2-2 | - | TRBV7-2 | - | CASSLDLGELFF | TGTGCCAGCAGCTTAGATCTCGGGGAGCTGTTTTTT
TRBJ2-1 | - | TRBV18 | TRBD2 | CASSHGTSGGRDEQFF | TGTGCCAGCTCACATGGGACTAGCGGGGGCAGGGATGAGCAGTTCTTC
TRBJ2-1 | - | TRBV5-1 | TRBD2 | CASSLEPGLAGGYEQFF | TGCGCCAGCAGCTTGGAACCGGGACTAGCGGGGGGGTATGAGCAGTTCTTC
TRBJ1-3 | - | TRBV7-9 | - | CASSFGNSNGNTIYF | TGTGCCAGCAGCTTCGGGAACTCGAATGGAAACACCATATATTTT
TRBJ2-7 | - | TRBV15 | - | CATSRDQGYEQYF | TGTGCCACCAGCAGAGATCAGGGTTACGAGCAGTACTTC
TRBJ1-6 | - | TRBV5-1 | - | CASSLDSPLYNSPLHF | TGCGCCAGCAGCTTGGACAGCCCCCTCTATAATTCACCCCTCCACTTT
TRBJ2-5 | - | TRBV18 | - | CASSPPSGHLGAGETQYF | TGTGCCAGCTCACCACCCTCGGGACACCTTGGGGCAGGGGAGACCCAGTACTTC
TRBJ2-2 | - | TRBV25-1 | TRBD1 | CASTSTDRANTGELFF | TGTGCCAGCACCTCAACGGACAGGGCCAACACCGGGGAGCTGTTTTTT
TRBJ1-5 | - | TRBV10-1 | TRBD1 | CASRTGSNQPQHF | TGCGCCAGCAGGACAGGGAGCAATCAGCCCCAGCATTTT